These 24 T cell receptor beta chains were all obtained from the same sample, sequenced in a study of OX40 agonist ivuxolimab in advanced cancers. Libraries were made using the immunoSEQ multiplex PCR assay. TCRdb took this table from immuneACCESS and kept in-frame rearrangements with V and J called. Such tables lack part of the clones; where checked against another copy, unresolved V genes explain under half of the gap, and the rest is unexplained. This sample lists 70,000 or so clones; around 83% were detected once. Of the sample, roughly 15% is held by the ten largest clones. The material was CD4+ or CD8+ T cells sorted from blood, obtained in a trial of the OX40 agonist ivuxolimab. These receptors were obtained from an adult with an advanced solid tumor such as melanoma, head and neck, liver or kidney cancer.

The chain is built from TRBV29-1 and TRBJ1-4, with 7 bases fitting TRBD1. With 5 bases clipped from V and 0 bases from J, the junction kept 6 bases outside the gene matches. This CDR3 contains 15 residues. The germline V gene encodes CDR1 SQVTM and CDR2 ANQGSEA. CDR3 protein: CSVRQGQSTNEKLFF. Here the CDR3 DNA reads TGCAGCGTTAGACAGGGACAGTCAACTAATGAAAAACTGTTTTTT.

The chain joins TRBV27 to TRBJ2-3; the match to TRBD1 covers 9 bases. CDR1 is MNHEY and CDR2 is SMNVEV in the germline V gene (reference sequence). This CDR3 spans 13 amino acids. V dropped 7 bases and J dropped 3; count of bases not matched to a gene: 2. The CDR3 coding sequence is TGTGCCAGCATGGGGACAGGGACAGATACGCAGTATTTT. It specifies CASMGTGTDTQYF.

The J gene is TRBJ2-7, the V gene TRBV27; the D gene is possibly TRBD1 (6 bases). This CDR3 has 12 amino acids. Trimming removed 6 bases at V and 2 bases at J, with 8 bases between. Germline V CDR1 and CDR2: MNHEY, SMNVEV (reference sequence). This chain's CDR3 is CASRTGPYEQYF. Written as DNA, the CDR3 is TGTGCCAGCAGAACAGGGCCCTACGAGCAGTACTTC.

The chain is built from TRBV6-4 and TRBJ1-2, with D perhaps TRBD1 (6 bases). This CDR3 is 14 amino acids long. Trimming took off 3 bases at V and 0 bases at J, with 8 bases between the two ends. The germline V gene encodes CDR1 MRHNA and CDR2 SNTAGT. Here the CDR3 DNA reads TGTGCCAGCAGTGAAGGGGGGTCTAACTATGGCTACACCTTC. Translating it yields CASSEGGSNYGYTF.

V gene TRBV11-1 combines with J gene TRBJ2-1; possibly TRBD2 for D (6 bases). Trimming shortened V by 7 bases and J by 3 bases, and 10 bases separated the two germline ends. Germline assignment: CDR1 SGHAT and CDR2 FQDESV (reference sequence). This CDR3 has 13 amino acids. CDR3 amino acids: CASTGSSYNEQFF. For the CDR3, the DNA is TGTGCCAGCACCGGGAGTAGCTACAATGAGCAGTTCTTC.

The V and J genes are TRBV29-1 and TRBJ2-2, with D perhaps matching TRBD2 (7 bases). CDR1 SQVTM and CDR2 ANQGSEA come from the germline V gene. Between the trimmed V and J ends, which lost 8 bases and 5 bases, there was a span of 18 bases. The CDR3 totals 14 residues. The CDR3, as DNA: TGCAGCACCCGCGGGGGCGCACAGACCGGGGAGCTGTTTTTT. Translating it yields CSTRGGAQTGELFF.

The chain carries TRBV29-1 and TRBJ1-2, with 7 positions matching TRBD1. The CDR3 has 14 amino acids. Losses at the gene ends were 0 bases for V and 6 bases for J; bases not matched to a gene: 7. CDR1 and CDR2 from the germline V gene are SQVTM and ANQGSEA. The CDR3 bases are TGCAGCGTTGAAGAGACGAGGGGGCTTAATGGCTACACCTTC. It specifies CSVEETRGLNGYTF.

V gene TRBV5-1 combines with J gene TRBJ2-1; D is possibly TRBD1 (6 bases). The CDR3 extends over 16 amino acids. Germline V CDR1 and CDR2: SGHRS, YFSETQ. V lost 3 bases and J 1 base, leaving 14 bases between the germline ends. CDR3 loop: CASSSLSGVSYNEQFF. For the CDR3, the DNA is TGCGCCAGCAGCTCCTTGTCAGGGGTATCCTACAATGAGCAGTTCTTC.

The J gene is TRBJ2-3, the V gene TRBV5-6, with D possibly matching TRBD2 (6 bases). Germline V gives CDR1 SGHDT, CDR2 YYEEEE. Trimming removed 4 bases from V and 0 bases from J, with 12 bases in between. CDR3 length equals 15 residues. CDR3 DNA: TGTGCCAGCAGCCCCGGGAGTACTAGCACAGATACGCAGTATTTT. It yields the protein CASSPGSTSTDTQYF.

J is TRBJ2-5 and V is TRBV7-9; D gene unclear. This CDR3 is 13 amino acids long. In germline, CDR1 is SEHNR, CDR2 FQNEAQ (reference sequence). The V gene lost 2 bases and the J gene lost 1 base, with 5 bases spanning the gap. In DNA form, the CDR3 reads TGTGCCAGCAGCTTACAGGTCCAAGAGACCCAGTACTTC. It specifies CASSLQVQETQYF.

The chain employs TRBV29-1 and TRBJ2-1; 8 bases are shared with TRBD2. V dropped 7 bases and J dropped 6; count of bases not matched to a gene: 11. The CDR3 length is 14 residues. CDR1 is SQVTM, CDR2 ANQGSEA, per germline. CDR3 sequence: CSATTSGSLNEQFF. For the CDR3, the DNA is TGCAGCGCTACAACCAGCGGGAGTCTCAATGAGCAGTTCTTC.

V usage is TRBV19 and J usage is TRBJ2-1; TRBD2 agrees at 9 bases. Germline CDR1 LNHDA, CDR2 SQIVND (reference sequence). The J segment lost 4 bases and the V segment lost 2 bases, leaving 3 bases of the junction unmatched. This CDR3 is built from 15 residues. The CDR3 reads CASSITREGYNEQFF. In nucleotides, the CDR3 is TGTGCCAGTAGTATAACGCGGGAGGGATACAATGAGCAGTTCTTC. Combining the CDR3 with reference TRBV19 and TRBJ2-1 gives the whole variable domain DGGITQSPKYLFRKEGQNVTLSCEQNLNHDAMYWYRQDPGQGLRLIYYSQIVNDFQKGDIAEGYSVSREKKESFPLTVTSAQKNPTAFYLCASSITREGYNEQFFGPGTRLTVL.

This clone has just one count. V and J are TRBV5-1 and TRBJ1-3, with 7 bases fitting TRBD1. This CDR3 region has 14 residues. Unmatched junction bases numbered 2, after V lost 0 bases and J lost 5 bases. Germline values: CDR1 SGHRS, CDR2 YFSETQ. The CDR3 sequence is CASSLGQGRNTIYF. The DNA for the CDR3 is TGCGCCAGCAGCTTGGGACAGGGCCGAAACACCATATATTTT.

This clone turned up a few times. The chain joins TRBV6-1 to TRBJ1-5, with D perhaps TRBD1 (5 bases). V shed 10 bases and J shed 3 bases, with 10 bases lying between them. The CDR3 is 12 amino acids. Germline V gene sequence: CDR1 MNHNS, CDR2 SASEGT. The chain's CDR3 is CANGGVNQPQHF. The CDR3 region has the DNA TGTGCCAATGGGGGGGTCAATCAGCCCCAGCATTTT.

The rearrangement uses TRBV5-1 and TRBJ2-1, with TRBD2 matching over 8 bases. CDR1 is SGHRS and CDR2 is YFSETQ in the germline V gene. There are 14 residues in the CDR3. The trim removed 3 bases at V and 6 bases at J, leaving 5 bases unmatched. The CDR3 protein is CASSSRTSTNEQFF. Here the CDR3 DNA reads TGCGCCAGCAGCTCTCGGACTAGCACCAATGAGCAGTTCTTC.

The chain joins TRBV18 to TRBJ1-2; 8 bases fit TRBD1. Germline V gene data show CDR1 as KGHSH and CDR2 as LQKENI. The V segment lost 5 bases and the J segment 3 bases; nucleotides outside the gene matches: 5. This CDR3 contains 14 residues. The CDR3 is CASSNSRGHYGYTF. For the CDR3, the DNA is TGTGCCAGCTCAAATAGCAGGGGGCACTATGGCTACACCTTC.

The chain couples TRBV6-1 to TRBJ1-4; 7 bases are shared with TRBD1. CDR1 is MNHNS, CDR2 SASEGT, per germline. This CDR3 has 14 amino acids. J was trimmed by 5 bases and V by 6 bases; bases with no gene match: 6. CDR3 region: CASRWTGGNEKLFF. CDR3 in DNA: TGTGCCAGCAGATGGACAGGTGGGAATGAAAAACTGTTTTTT.

V usage is TRBV5-1 and J usage is TRBJ2-3; no clear D. Germline CDR1 SGHRS, CDR2 YFSETQ. V lost 6 bases to trimming and J lost 0 bases, with 8 bases between them. The CDR3 loop spans 13 amino acids. This CDR3 is CASNGASTDTQYF. DNA of the CDR3: TGCGCCAGCAACGGTGCTAGCACAGATACGCAGTATTTT.

The J gene is TRBJ2-1, the V gene TRBV10-3; D is perhaps TRBD1 or TRBD2 (6 bases each). With 0 bases removed from V and 0 bases from J, the gap between germline ends came to 15 bases. The CDR3 is 18 amino acids. From germline, CDR1 is ENHRY and CDR2 SYGVKD. CDR3 sequence: CAISESSGGASSYNEQFF. As DNA, the CDR3 is TGTGCCATCAGTGAGTCGTCCGGGGGCGCGAGCTCCTACAATGAGCAGTTCTTC.

The V gene is TRBV11-2, the J gene TRBJ1-2, with TRBD1 matching over 10 bases. V dropped 6 bases and J dropped 4; count of bases not matched to a gene: 11. This CDR3 is built from 16 residues. Germline CDR1 reads SGHAT; CDR2 reads FQNNGV. The CDR3 reads CASSPVTGTGAYGYTF. As DNA, the CDR3 is TGTGCCAGCAGTCCTGTAACGGGGACAGGGGCCTATGGCTACACCTTC.

This chain links TRBV6-1 with TRBJ2-7; the match to TRBD2 covers 8 bases. The length of the CDR3 is 15 residues. V lost 6 bases and J lost 2; bases outside the gene matches: 9. Germline CDR1 reads MNHNS; CDR2 reads SASEGT. CDR3 sequence reads: CASRGLAGKAYEQYF. CDR3 DNA: TGTGCCAGCAGGGGGTTAGCGGGAAAAGCCTACGAGCAGTACTTC.

V is TRBV7-2 and J is TRBJ2-1, with no clear D. Trimming removed 1 base at V and 9 bases at J, with 10 bases between. The length of the CDR3 is 13 residues. The germline gives CDR1 SGHTA, CDR2 FQGNSA. The CDR3 DNA follows: TGTGCCAGCAGCTTAGGGGATGTGAGTGAGCAGTTCTTC. It translates to CASSLGDVSEQFF.

The genes are TRBV4-1 and TRBJ1-6; possibly TRBD1 for D (5 bases). This CDR3 region has 16 residues. CDR1 is MGHRA and CDR2 is YSYEKL in the germline V gene. Trimming left V 1 base short and J 7 bases short, with 14 bases between. CDR3 in DNA: TGCGCCAGCAGCCAAGGAAAGGCCAGGGACAATTCACCCCTCCACTTT. Its translation: CASSQGKARDNSPLHF.

V and J are TRBV7-2 and TRBJ2-3, with 10 nucleotides matching TRBD2. With 5 bases clipped from V and 2 bases from J, the junction kept 7 bases outside the gene matches. CDR1 is SGHTA and CDR2 is FQGNSA in the germline V gene. There are 16 residues in the CDR3. CDR3 sequence reads: CASSARLAGPTDTQYF. The CDR3 DNA is TGTGCCAGCAGCGCCCGACTAGCGGGCCCCACAGATACGCAGTATTTT.